The following is a T cell receptor (beta chain) sequence with its context. J lost 2 bases, V lost 0 bases, and 2 bases had no gene match. Per the germline V gene, CDR1 is MNHEY and CDR2 is SVGAGI. The CDR3 contains 16 residues. The sample is drawn from a study of blood T cell repertoires in COVID-19. Overall study: PBMCs, B-cell-depleted T cells, or T cells were the source of the cDNA or gDNA that made up the material.

During active infection, Seattle patients enrolled and were then monitored through disease. Original processing methods: From reference gene primer amplification, estimates of nucleated cell counts were derived. The protocol was immunoSEQ multiplex PCR, while the TCRdb copy is restricted to in-frame clones and leaves out a portion. Clone size and V and J calls were adopted from that table, with D and trimming inferred from the DNA. The repertoire includes some 80,000 clones, 70% to 90% of them detected once, and roughly 9.6% sits in the top ten. Material for sequencing was peripheral blood. This clonotype originated in a man aged 50 to 59 with COVID-19, enrolled during active disease. The chain carries TRBV6-5 and TRBJ1-4; TRBD1 matches at 8 bases. For the CDR3, the DNA is TGTGCCAGCAGTTACTCGGCAGGGGGCACTAATGAAAAACTGTTTTTT. Amino acid sequence: CASSYSAGGTNEKLFF.